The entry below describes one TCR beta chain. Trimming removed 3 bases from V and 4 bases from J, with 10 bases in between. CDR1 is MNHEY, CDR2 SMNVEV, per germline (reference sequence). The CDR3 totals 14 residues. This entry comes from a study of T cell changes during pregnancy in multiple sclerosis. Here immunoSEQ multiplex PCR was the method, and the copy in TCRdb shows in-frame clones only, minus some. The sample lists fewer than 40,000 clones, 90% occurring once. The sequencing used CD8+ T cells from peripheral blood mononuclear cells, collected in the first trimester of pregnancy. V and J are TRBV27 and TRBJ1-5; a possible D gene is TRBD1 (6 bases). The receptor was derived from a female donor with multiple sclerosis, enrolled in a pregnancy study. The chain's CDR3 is CASSFGQGNQPQHF. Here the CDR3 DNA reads TGTGCCAGCAGTTTCGGCCAGGGGAATCAGCCCCAGCATTTT.